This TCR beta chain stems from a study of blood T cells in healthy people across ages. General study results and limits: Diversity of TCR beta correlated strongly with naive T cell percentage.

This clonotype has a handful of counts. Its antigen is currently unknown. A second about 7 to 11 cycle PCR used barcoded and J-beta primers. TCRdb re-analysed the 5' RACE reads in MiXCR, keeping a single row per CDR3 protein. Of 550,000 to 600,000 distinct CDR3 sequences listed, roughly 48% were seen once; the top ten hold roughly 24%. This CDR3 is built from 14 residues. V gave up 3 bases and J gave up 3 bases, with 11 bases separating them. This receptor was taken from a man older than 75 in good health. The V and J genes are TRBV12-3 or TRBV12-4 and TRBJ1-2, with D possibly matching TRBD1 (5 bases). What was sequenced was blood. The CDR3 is CASSLSGADYGYTF. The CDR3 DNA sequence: TGTGCCAGCAGTTTGTCCGGGGCGGACTATGGCTACACCTTC.